The T cell receptor beta chain described here comes from a study of response to subunit inactivated influenza vaccine. Findings and limits, study-wide: The authors suggested that few new T cells are recruited per seasonal influenza vaccination.

Details on this clonotype: The target antigen is unknown.

TCRdb used MiXCR to reprocess the RT-PCR reads, holding one entry per CDR3 protein. The table shows more than 200,000 distinct CDR3 sequences, with 12% occurring only once. This CDR3 has 18 residues. Unmatched junction bases numbered 16, after V lost 3 bases and J lost 4 bases. Germline loops: CDR1 DFQATT, CDR2 SNEGSKA (reference sequence). This clonotype was sampled from a man over 45 who received an inactivated influenza vaccine. This material consisted of non-naive T cells sorted from PBMCs, taken about 14 days before vaccination. V usage is TRBV20-1 and J usage is TRBJ2-1; TRBD2 agrees at 9 bases. The chain's CDR3 is CSASSPPGLAGKYNEQFF. Written as DNA, the CDR3 is TGCAGTGCTAGCTCACCCCCGGGACTAGCAGGGAAATACAATGAGCAGTTCTTC.